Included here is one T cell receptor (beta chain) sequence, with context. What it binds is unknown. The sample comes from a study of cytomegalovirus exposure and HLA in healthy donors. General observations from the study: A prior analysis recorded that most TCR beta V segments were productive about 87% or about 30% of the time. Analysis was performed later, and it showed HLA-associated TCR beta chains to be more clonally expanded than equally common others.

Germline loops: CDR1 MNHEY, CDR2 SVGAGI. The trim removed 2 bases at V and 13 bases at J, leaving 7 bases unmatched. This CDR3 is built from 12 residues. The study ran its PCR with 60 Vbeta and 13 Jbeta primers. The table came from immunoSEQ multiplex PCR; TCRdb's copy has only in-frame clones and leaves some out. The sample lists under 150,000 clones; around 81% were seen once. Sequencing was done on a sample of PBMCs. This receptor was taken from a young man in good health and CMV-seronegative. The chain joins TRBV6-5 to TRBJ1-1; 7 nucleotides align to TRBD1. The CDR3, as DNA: TGTGCCAGCAGTTACCAGACAGGGTTTATTTTCTTT. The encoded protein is CASSYQTGFIFF.